The clone carrying this T cell receptor (beta chain) was detected many times. As yet, its antigen is unknown. This entry is derived from a study of shared clonotypes between healthy human individuals. Overall study context: The people who gave samples were a couple of women and three men aged 18 to 49. Each donor contributed plates that comprised three CD4 naive, three CD4 memory, two CD8 naive and one CD8 memory. Study observations and caveats: An effect of sequencing depth on clonotype sharing among donors was expected.

Repertoires were generated with immunoSEQ multiplex PCR, while TCRdb's copy carries only in-frame clones and drops some. The table has over a million clones, more than 75% seen once. Looked up from germline, CDR1 is SGHDT and CDR2 is YYEEEE. This CDR3 region has 12 residues. V shed 1 base and J shed 2 bases, with 3 bases lying between them. This receptor was obtained from a man aged 18 to 35 in good health. Some clones in this sample may be carry-over from other donors' samples. Sequencing used memory CD4+ T cells from PBMCs. Described subset: CD45RA-negative fraction. V gene TRBV5-6 combines with J gene TRBJ1-1; no definite D call. CDR3 region: CASSLFNTEAFF. CDR3 coding DNA: TGTGCCAGCAGCTTGTTTAACACTGAAGCTTTCTTT. Full variable domain (missing parts from reference TRBV5-6 and TRBJ1-1): DAGVTQSPTHLIKTRGQQVTLRCSPKSGHDTVSWYQQALGQGPQFIFQYYEEEERQRGNFPDRFSGHQFPNYSSELNVNALLLGDSALYLCASSLFNTEAFFGQGTRLTVV.